This T cell receptor (beta chain) comes out of a study of metastatic and nonmetastatic thyroid tumors. Study-level information: A comparison of repertoires was made across blood and tumor or nodule tissue from malignant and benign thyroid patients.

TCRdb redid the clone calls on the PCR reads using MiXCR. The sample shows 30,000 to 40,000 clones, 25% to 30% of them seen only once. In its sample, this clone was seen many times. Until they underwent thyroid surgery, no patient had received any treatment. Sequencing was done on a sample of blood. The TCR sequence derives from a female donor with papillary thyroid cancer or a benign thyroid nodule (not recorded which). Some clones in this sample may be carry-over from other donors' samples.

CDR3 DNA: TGTGCCAGCTCACTAGGGCAGGTCCAAGAGACCCAGTACTTC. Protein sequence: CASSLGQVQETQYF. This rearrangement joins TRBV18 to TRBJ2-5; D is ambiguous. Deletions cut 4 bases from V and 1 base from J, with 10 bases between. The CDR3 spans 14 residues. The germline gives CDR1 KGHSH, CDR2 LQKENI.